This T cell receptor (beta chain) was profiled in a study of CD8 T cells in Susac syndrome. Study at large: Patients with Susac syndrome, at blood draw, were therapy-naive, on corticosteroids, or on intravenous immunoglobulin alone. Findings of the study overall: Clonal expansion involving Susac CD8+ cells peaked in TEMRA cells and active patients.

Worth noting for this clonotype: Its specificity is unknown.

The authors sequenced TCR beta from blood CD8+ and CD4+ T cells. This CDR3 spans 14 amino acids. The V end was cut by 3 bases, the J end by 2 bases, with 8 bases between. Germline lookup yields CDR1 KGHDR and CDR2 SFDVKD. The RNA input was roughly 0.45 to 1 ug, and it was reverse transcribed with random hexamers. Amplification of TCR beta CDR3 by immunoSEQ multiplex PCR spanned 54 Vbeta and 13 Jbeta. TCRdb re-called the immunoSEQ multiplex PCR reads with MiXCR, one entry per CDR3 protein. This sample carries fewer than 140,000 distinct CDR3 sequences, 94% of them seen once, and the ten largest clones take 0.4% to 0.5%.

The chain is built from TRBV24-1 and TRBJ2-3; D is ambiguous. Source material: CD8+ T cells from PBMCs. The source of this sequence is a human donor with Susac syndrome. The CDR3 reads CATSDMTPTDTQYF. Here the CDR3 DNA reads TGTGCCACCAGTGATATGACCCCCACAGATACGCAGTATTTT.